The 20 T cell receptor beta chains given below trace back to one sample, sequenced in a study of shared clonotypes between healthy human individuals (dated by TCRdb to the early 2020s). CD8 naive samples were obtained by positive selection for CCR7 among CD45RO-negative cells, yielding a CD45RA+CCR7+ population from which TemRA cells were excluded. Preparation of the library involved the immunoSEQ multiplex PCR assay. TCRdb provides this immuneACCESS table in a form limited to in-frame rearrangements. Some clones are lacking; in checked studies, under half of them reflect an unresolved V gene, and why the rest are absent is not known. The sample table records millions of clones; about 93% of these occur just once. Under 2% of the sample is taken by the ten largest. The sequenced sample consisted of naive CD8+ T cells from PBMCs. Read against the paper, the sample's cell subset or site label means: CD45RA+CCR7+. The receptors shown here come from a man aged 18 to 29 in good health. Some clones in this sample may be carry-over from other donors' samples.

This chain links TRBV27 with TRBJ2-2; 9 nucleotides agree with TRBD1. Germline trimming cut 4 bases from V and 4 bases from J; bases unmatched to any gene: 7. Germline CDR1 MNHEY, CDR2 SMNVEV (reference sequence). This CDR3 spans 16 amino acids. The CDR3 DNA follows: TGTGCCAGCAGTTACTCGACAGGGGGAATCACCGGGGAGCTGTTTTTT. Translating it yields CASSYSTGGITGELFF.

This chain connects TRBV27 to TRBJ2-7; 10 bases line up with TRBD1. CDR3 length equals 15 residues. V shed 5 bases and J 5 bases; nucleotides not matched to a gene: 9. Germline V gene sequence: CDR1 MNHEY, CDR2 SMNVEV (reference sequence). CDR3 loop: CASSPTGTGDDEQYF. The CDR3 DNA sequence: TGTGCCAGCAGTCCAACCGGGACAGGGGATGACGAGCAGTACTTC.

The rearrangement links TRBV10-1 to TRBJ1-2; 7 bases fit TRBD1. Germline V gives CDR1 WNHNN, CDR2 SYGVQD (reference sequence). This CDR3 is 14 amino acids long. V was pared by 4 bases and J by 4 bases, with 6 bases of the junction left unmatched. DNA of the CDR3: TGCGCCAGCAGTGGGTCGACAGGGTCCTATGGCTACACCTTC. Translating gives CASSGSTGSYGYTF.

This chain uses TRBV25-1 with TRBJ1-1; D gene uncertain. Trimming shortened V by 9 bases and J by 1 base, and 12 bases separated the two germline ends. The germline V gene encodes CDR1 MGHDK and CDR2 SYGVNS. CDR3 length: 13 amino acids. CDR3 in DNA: TGTGCCAGTGGAGACTTAGCGAACACTGAAGCTTTCTTT. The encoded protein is CASGDLANTEAFF. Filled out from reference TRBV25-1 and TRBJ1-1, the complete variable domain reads EADIYQTPRYLVIGTGKKITLECSQTMGHDKMYWYQQDPGMELHLIHYSYGVNSTEKGDLSSESTVSRIRTEHFPLTLESARPSHTSQYLCASGDLANTEAFFGQGTRLTVV.

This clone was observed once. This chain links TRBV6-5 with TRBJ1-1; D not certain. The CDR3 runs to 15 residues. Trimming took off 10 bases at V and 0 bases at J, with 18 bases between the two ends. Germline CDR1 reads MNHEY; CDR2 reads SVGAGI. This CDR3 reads CATLTDGSMNTEAFF. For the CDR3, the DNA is TGTGCCACCCTCACGGACGGGTCGATGAACACTGAAGCTTTCTTT.

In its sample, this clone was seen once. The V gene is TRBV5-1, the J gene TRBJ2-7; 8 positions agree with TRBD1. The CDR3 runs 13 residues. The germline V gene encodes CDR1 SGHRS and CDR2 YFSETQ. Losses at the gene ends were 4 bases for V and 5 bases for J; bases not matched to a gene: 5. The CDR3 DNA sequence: TGCGCCAGCAGCCTTCAGGGGGCCCACGAGCAGTACTTC. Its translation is CASSLQGAHEQYF. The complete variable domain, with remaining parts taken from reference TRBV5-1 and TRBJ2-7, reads KAGVTQTPRYLIKTRGQQVTLSCSPISGHRSVSWYQQTPGQGLQFLFEYFSETQRNKGNFPGRFSGRQFSNSRSEMNVSTLELGDSALYLCASSLQGAHEQYFGPGTRLTVT.

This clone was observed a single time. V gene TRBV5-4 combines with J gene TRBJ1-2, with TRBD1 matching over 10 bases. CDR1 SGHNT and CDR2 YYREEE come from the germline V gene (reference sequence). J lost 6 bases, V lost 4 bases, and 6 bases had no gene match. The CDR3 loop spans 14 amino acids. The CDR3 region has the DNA TGTGCCAGCAGCGATCGACAGGGGGCTCATGGCTACACCTTC. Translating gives CASSDRQGAHGYTF. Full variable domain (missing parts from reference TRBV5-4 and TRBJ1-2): ETGVTQSPTHLIKTRGQQVTLRCSSQSGHNTVSWYQQALGQGPQFIFQYYREEENGRGNFPPRFSGLQFPNYSSELNVNALELDDSALYLCASSDRQGAHGYTFGSGTRLTVV.

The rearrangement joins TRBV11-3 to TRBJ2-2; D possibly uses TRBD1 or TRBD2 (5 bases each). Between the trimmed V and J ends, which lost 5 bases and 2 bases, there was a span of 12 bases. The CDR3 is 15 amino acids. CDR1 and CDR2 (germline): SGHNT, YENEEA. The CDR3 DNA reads TGTGCCAGCAGCACCCGGGACGGTAACACCGGGGAGCTGTTTTTT. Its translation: CASSTRDGNTGELFF.

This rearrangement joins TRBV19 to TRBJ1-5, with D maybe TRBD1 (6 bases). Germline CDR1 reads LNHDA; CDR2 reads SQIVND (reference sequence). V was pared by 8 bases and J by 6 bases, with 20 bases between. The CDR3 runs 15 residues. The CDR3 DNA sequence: TGTGCCAGTGGGGCCCTCACAGGGTACCCTCAGCCCCAGCATTTT. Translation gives CASGALTGYPQPQHF.

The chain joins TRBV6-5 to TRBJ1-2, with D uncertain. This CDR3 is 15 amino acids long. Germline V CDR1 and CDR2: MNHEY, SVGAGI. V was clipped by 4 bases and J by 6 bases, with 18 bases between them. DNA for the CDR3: TGTGCCAGCAGTTCCAACCTGTATAAGATCAATGGCTACACCTTC. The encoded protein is CASSSNLYKINGYTF.

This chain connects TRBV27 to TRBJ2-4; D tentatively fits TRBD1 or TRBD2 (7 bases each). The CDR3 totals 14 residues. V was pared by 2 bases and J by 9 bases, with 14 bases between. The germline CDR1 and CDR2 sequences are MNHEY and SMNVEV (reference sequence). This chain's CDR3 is CASSLRGGQRIQYF. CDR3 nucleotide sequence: TGTGCCAGCAGTTTACGCGGGGGACAGCGCATTCAGTACTTC.

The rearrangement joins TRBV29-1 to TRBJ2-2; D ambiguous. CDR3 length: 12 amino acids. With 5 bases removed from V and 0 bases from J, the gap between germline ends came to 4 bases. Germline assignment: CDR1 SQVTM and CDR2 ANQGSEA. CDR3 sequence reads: CSVPSNTGELFF. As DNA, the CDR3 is TGCAGCGTTCCTTCGAACACCGGGGAGCTGTTTTTT.

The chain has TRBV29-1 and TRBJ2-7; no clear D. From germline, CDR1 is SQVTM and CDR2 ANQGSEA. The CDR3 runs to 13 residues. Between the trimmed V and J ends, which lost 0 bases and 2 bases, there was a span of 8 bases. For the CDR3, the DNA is TGCAGCGTTGAAGATGCGGTAACCTACGAGCAGTACTTC. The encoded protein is CSVEDAVTYEQYF.

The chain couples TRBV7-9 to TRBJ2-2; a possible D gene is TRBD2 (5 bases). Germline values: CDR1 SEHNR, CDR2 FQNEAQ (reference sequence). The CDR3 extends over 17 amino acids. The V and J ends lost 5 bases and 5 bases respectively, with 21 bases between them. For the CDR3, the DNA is TGTGCCAGCAGCCCCAGGACTTCAACGGTGAAGACCGGGGAGCTGTTTTTT. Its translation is CASSPRTSTVKTGELFF.

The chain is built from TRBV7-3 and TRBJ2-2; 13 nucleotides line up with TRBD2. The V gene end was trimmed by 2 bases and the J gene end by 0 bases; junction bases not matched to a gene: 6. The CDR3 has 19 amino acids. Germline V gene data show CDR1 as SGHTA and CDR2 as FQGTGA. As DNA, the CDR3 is TGTGCCAGCAGCTTACTCGGACTAGCGGGAGTCGCGAACACCGGGGAGCTGTTTTTT. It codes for CASSLLGLAGVANTGELFF.

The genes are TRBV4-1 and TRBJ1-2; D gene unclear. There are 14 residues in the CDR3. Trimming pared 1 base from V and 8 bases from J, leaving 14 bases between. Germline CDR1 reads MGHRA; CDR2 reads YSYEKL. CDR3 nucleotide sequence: TGCGCCAGCAGCCAAGTCTACGAATTCGGGGGCTACACCTTC. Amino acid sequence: CASSQVYEFGGYTF.

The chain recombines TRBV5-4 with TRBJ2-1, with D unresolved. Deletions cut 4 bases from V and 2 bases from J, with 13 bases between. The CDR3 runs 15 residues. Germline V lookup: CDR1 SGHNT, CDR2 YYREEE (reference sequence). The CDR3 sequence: CASSKELDTYNEQFF. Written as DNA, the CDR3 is TGTGCCAGCAGCAAAGAACTTGATACCTACAATGAGCAGTTCTTC.

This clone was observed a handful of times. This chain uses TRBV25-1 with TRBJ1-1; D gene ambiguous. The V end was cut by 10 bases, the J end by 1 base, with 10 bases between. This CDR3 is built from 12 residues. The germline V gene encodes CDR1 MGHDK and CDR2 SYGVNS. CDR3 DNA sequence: TGTGCCACGGGTTTTGGGAACACTGAAGCTTTCTTT. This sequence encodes CATGFGNTEAFF.

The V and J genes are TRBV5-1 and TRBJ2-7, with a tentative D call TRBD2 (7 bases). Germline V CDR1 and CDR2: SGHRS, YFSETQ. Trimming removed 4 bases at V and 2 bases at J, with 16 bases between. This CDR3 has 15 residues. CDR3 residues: CASSPMSGGPYEQYF. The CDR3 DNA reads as TGCGCCAGCAGCCCAATGTCGGGGGGCCCCTACGAGCAGTACTTC.

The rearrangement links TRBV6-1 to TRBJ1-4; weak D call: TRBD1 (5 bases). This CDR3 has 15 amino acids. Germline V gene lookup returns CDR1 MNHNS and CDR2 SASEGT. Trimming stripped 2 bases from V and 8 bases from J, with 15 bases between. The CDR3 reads CASSERGWTPEKLFF. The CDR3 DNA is TGTGCCAGCAGTGAACGGGGGTGGACTCCCGAAAAACTGTTTTTT.